This TCR beta chain was identified in a study of shared clonotypes between healthy human individuals. CD8 cells regarded as naive lacked CD45RO, were positively chosen for CCR7, and omitted terminally differentiated effector memory CD45RA+ cells. Germline CDR1 is SQVTM and CDR2 is ANQGSEA. The CDR3 extends over 15 amino acids. V gave up 3 bases and J gave up 9 bases; unmatched junction bases: 9. Measured with immunoSEQ multiplex PCR; TCRdb has only the in-frame clones, and not every one. In the table there are about 2.1 million clones, around 93% of which are singletons. The rearrangement joins TRBV29-1 to TRBJ2-1; 12 bases map to TRBD2. The sequenced material came from naive CD8+ T cells from PBMCs. The clonotype comes from a man younger than 35 in good health. Some clones in this sample may be carry-over from other donors' samples. The CDR3 region is CSVEPLAGGPSEQFF. The CDR3 DNA reads as TGCAGCGTTGAGCCGCTAGCGGGAGGGCCGAGTGAGCAGTTCTTC.